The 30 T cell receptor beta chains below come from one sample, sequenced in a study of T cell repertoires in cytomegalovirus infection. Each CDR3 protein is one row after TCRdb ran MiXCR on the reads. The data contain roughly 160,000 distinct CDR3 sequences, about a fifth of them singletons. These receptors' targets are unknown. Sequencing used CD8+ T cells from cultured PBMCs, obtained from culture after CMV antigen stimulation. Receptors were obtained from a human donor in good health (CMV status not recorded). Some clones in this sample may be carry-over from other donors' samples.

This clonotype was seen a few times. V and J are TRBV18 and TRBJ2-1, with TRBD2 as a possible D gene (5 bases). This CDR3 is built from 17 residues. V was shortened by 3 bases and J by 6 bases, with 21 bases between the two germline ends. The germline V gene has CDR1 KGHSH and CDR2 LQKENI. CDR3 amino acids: CASSPQQPGIAGNEQFF. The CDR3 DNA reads TGTGCCAGCTCACCGCAACAGCCGGGAATCGCGGGCAATGAGCAGTTCTTC. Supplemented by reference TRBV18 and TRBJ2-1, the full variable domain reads NAGVMQNPRHLVRRRGQEARLRCSPMKGHSHVYWYRQLPEEGLKFMVYLQKENIIDESGMPKERFSAEFPKEGPSILRIQQVVRGDSAAYFCASSPQQPGIAGNEQFFGPGTRLTVL.

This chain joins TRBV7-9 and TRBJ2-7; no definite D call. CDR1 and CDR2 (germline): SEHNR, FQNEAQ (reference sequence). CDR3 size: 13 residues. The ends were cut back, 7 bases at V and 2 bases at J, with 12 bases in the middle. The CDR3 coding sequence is TGTGCCAGCACCTCAGGATTGGCCTACGAGCAGTACTTC. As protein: CASTSGLAYEQYF.

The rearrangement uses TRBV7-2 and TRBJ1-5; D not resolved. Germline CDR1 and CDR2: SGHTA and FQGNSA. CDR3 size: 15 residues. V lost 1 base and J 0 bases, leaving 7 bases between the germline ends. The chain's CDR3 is CASSLVKDSNQPQHF. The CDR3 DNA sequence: TGTGCCAGCAGCTTAGTCAAGGATAGCAATCAGCCCCAGCATTTT.

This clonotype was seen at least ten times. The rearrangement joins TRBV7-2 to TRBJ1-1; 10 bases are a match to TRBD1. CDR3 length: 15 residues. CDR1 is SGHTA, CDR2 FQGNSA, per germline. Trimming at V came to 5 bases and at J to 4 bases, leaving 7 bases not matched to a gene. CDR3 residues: CASSPDRGLTTEAFF. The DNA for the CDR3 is TGTGCCAGCAGCCCCGACAGGGGGCTTACCACTGAAGCTTTCTTT.

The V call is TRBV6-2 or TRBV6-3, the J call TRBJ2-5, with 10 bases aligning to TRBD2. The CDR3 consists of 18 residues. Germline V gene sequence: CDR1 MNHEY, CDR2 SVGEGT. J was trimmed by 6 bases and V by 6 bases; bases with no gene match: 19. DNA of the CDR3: TGTGCCAGCAGATGGACTAGCGGAGGGGTGCCCGAGTCCAAGACCCAGTACTTC. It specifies CASRWTSGGVPESKTQYF.

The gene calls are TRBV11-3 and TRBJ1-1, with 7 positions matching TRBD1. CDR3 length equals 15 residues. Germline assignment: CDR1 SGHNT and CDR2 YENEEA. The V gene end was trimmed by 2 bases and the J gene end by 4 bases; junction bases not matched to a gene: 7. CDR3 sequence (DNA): TGTGCCAGCAGCTTAAGAAGGGGGCGGAGCACTGAAGCTTTCTTT. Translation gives CASSLRRGRSTEAFF.

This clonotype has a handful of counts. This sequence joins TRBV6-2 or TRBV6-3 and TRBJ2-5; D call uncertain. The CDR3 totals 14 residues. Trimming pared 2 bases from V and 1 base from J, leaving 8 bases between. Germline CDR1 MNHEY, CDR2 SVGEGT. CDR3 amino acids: CASSYQRFQETQYF. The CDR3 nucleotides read TGTGCCAGCAGTTACCAGAGGTTCCAAGAGACCCAGTACTTC.

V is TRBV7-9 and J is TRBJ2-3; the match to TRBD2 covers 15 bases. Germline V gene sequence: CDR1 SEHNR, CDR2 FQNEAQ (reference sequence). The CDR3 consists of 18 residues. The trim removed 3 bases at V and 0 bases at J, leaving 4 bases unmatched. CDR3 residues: CASSFRTSGGASTDTQYF. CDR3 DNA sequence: TGTGCCAGCAGCTTCCGGACTAGCGGGGGGGCTAGCACAGATACGCAGTATTTT.

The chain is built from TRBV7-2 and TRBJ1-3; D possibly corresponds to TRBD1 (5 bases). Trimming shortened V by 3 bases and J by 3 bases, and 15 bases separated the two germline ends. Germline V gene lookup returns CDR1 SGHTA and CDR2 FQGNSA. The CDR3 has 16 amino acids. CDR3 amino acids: CASSFGGGSRGNTIYF. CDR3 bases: TGTGCCAGCAGCTTCGGGGGAGGGTCCCGTGGAAACACCATATATTTT.

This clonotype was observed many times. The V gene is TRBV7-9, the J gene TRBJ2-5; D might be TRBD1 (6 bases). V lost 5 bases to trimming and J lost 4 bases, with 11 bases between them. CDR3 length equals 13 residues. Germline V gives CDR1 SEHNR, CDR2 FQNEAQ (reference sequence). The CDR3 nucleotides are TGTGCCAGCAGCGCCCAGGGGCCAGAGACCCAGTACTTC. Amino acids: CASSAQGPETQYF.

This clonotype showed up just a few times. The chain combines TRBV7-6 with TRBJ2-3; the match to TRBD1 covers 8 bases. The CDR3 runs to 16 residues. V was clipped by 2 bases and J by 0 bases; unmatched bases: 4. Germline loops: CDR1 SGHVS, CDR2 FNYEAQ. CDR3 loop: CASSLRQGRSTDTQYF. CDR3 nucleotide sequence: TGTGCCAGCAGCTTACGACAGGGGAGAAGCACAGATACGCAGTATTTT.

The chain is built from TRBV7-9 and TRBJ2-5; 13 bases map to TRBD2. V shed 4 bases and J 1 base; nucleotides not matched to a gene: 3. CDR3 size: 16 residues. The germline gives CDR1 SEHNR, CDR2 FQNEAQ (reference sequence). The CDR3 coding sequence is TGTGCCAGCAGCTCGACTAGCGGGGGGCCCCAAGAGACCCAGTACTTC. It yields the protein CASSSTSGGPQETQYF.

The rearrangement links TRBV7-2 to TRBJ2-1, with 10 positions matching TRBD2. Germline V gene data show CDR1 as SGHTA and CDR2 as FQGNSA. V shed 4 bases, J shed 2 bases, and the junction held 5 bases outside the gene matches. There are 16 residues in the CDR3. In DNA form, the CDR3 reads TGTGCCAGCAGCTCCCTAGCGGGGGCGACCTACAATGAGCAGTTCTTC. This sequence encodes CASSSLAGATYNEQFF.

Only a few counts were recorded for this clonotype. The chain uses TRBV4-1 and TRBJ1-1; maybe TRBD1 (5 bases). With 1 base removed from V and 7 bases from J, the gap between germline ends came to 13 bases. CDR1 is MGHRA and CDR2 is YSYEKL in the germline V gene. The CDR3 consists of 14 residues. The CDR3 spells CASSQAPGYSEAFF. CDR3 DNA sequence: TGCGCCAGCAGCCAAGCTCCAGGGTACAGTGAAGCTTTCTTT.

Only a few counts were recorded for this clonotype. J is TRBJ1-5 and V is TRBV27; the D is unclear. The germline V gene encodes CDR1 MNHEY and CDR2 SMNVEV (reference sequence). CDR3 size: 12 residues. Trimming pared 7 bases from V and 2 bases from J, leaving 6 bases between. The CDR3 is CASTHGNQPQHF. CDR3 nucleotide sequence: TGTGCCAGCACCCATGGCAATCAGCCCCAGCATTTT.

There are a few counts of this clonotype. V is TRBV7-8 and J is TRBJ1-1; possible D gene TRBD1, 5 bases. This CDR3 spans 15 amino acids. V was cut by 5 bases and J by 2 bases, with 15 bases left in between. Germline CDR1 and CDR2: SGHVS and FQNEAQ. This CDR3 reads CASSRLGQGNTEAFF. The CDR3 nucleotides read TGTGCCAGCAGCCGACTCGGGCAGGGCAACACTGAAGCTTTCTTT. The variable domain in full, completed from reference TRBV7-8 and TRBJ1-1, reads GAGVSQSPRYKVAKRGQDVALRCDPISGHVSLFWYQQALGQGPEFLTYFQNEAQLDKSGLPSDRFFAERPEGSVSTLKIQRTQQEDSAVYLCASSRLGQGNTEAFFGQGTRLTVV.

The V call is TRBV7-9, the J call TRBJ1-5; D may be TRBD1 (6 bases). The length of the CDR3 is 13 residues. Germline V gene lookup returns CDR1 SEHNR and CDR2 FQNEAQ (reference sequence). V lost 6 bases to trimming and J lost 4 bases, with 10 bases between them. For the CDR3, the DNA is TGTGCCAGCAGTTCTACAGGGAATCAGCCCCAGCATTTT. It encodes CASSSTGNQPQHF. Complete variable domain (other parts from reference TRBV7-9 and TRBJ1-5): DTGVSQNPRHKITKRGQNVTFRCDPISEHNRLYWYRQTLGQGPEFLTYFQNEAQLEKSRLLSDRFSAERPKGSFSTLEIQRTEQGDSAMYLCASSSTGNQPQHFGDGTRLSIL.

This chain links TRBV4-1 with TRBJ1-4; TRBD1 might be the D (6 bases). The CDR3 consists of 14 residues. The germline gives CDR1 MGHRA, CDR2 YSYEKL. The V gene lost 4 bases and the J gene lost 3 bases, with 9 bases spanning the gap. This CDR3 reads CASSPWTANEKLFF. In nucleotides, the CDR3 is TGCGCCAGCAGCCCTTGGACAGCTAATGAAAAACTGTTTTTT.

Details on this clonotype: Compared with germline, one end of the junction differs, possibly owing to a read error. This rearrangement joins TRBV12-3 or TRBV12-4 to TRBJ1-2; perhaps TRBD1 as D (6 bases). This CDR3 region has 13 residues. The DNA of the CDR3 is TGTACCAGCACCACAGGGATAGCGGGCGGCTACACCTTC. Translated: CTSTTGIAGGYTF.

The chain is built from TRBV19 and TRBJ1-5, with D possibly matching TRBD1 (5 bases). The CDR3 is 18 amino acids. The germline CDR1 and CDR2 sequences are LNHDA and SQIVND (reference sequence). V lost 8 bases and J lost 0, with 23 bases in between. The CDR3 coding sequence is TGTGCCAGTCTTTCCGACCCCCGGACACCATATAGCAATCAGCCCCAGCATTTT. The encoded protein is CASLSDPRTPYSNQPQHF.

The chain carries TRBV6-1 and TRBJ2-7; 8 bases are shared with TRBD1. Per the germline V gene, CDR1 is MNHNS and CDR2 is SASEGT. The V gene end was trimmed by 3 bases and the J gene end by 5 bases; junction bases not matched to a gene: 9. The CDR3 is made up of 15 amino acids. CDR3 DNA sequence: TGTGCCAGCAGTGATCCTCGGACAGGGAGAGACGAGCAGTACTTC. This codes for CASSDPRTGRDEQYF.

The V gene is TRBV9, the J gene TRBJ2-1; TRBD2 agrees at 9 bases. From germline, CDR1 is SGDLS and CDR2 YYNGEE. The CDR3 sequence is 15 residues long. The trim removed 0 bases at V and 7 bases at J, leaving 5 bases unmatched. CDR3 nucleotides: TGTGCCAGCAGCGTAGGCGGGGGGGCCGGTAATGAGCAGTTCTTC. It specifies CASSVGGGAGNEQFF. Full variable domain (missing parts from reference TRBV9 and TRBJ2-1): DSGVTQTPKHLITATGQRVTLRCSPRSGDLSVYWYQQSLDQGLQFLIQYYNGEERAKGNILERFSAQQFPDLHSELNLSSLELGDSALYFCASSVGGGAGNEQFFGPGTRLTVL.

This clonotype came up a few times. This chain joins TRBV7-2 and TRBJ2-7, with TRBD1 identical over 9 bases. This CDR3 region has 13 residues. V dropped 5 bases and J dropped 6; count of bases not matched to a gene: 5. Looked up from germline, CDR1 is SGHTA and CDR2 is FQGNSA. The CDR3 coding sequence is TGTGCCAGCAGCGTCGGGACAGGGTTCGAGCAGTACTTC. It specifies CASSVGTGFEQYF.

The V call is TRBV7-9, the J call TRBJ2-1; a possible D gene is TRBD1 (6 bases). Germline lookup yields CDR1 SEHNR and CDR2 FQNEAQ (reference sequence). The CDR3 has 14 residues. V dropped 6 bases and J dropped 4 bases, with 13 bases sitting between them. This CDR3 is CASSWDIRYNEQFF. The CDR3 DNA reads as TGTGCCAGCAGTTGGGACATCCGGTACAATGAGCAGTTCTTC.

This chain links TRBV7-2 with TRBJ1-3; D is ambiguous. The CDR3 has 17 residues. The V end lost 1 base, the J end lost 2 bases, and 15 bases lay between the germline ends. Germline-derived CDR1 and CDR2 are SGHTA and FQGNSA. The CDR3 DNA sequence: TGTGCCAGCAGCTTAGGGGGAGGGAACTTAGCTGGAAACACCATATATTTT. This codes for CASSLGGGNLAGNTIYF. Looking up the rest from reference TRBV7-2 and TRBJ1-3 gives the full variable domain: GAGVSQSPSNKVTEKGKDVELRCDPISGHTALYWYRQSLGQGLEFLIYFQGNSAPDKSGLPSDRFSAERTGGSVSTLTIQRTQQEDSAVYLCASSLGGGNLAGNTIYFGEGSWLTVV.

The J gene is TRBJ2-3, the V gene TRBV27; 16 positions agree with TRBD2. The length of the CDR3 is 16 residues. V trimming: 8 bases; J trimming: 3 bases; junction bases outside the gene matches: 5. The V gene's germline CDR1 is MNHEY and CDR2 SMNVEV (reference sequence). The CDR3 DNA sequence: TGTGCCAGCGGGACTAGCGGGGGGGCCTGGACAGATACGCAGTATTTT. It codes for CASGTSGGAWTDTQYF.

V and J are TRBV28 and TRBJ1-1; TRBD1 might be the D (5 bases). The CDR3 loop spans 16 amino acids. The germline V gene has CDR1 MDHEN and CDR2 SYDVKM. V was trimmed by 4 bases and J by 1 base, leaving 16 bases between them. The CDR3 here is CASSSSGTEGNTEAFF. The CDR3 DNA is TGTGCCAGCAGTTCGTCCGGGACCGAGGGGAACACTGAAGCTTTCTTT.

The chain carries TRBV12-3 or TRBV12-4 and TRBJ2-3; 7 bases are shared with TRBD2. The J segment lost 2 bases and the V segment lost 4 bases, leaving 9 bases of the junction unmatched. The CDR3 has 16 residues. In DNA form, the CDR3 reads TGTGCCAGCAGTTCCGAGCGGGGATCCATCACAGATACGCAGTATTTT. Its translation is CASSSERGSITDTQYF.

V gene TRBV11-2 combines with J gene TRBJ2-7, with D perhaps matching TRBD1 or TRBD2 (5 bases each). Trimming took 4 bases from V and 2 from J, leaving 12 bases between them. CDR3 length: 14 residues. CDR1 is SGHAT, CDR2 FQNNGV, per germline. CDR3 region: CASSSPGQAYEQYF. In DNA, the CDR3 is TGTGCCAGCAGCTCCCCGGGGCAGGCCTACGAGCAGTACTTC.

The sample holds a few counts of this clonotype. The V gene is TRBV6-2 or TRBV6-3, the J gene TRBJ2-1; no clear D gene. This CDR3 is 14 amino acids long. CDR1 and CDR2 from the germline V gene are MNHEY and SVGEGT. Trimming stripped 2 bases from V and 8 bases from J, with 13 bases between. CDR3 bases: TGTGCCAGCAGTTACGGCCTTAGGGCCGATGAGCAGTTCTTC. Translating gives CASSYGLRADEQFF.